The sequence of this T cell receptor (beta chain) was determined in a study of regulatory dendritic cells for organ transplantation. At the level of the study: Monocytes received vitamin D3 on days 0 and 4, IL-10 on day 4. Whole-study results and caveats: Of resting T cell subsets, memory CD8+ had the most alloreactive clonotypes.

CFSE-labeled sorted T cells met regulatory or mature dendritic cells for around five days. Memory T cells were CD45RO+, naive were CD45RA+, sorted by FACS. The CDR3 runs to 14 residues. Germline V lookup: CDR1 LNHDA, CDR2 SQIVND (reference sequence). J was trimmed by 2 bases and V by 4 bases; bases with no gene match: 5. Sequencing used immunoSEQ multiplex PCR; TCRdb keeps in-frame clones, though not all of them. The data contain around 7,400 clones, 55% to 80% of them singletons. As for this clone: Its specificity is unknown.

The V call is TRBV19, the J call TRBJ2-7; 7 bases map to TRBD1. This receptor was taken from a human donor in good health. Sequenced: memory CD4+ T cells from blood cultured with dendritic cells. Documented subset: CD45RO+ memory T cells. The CDR3 spells CASSRTDRTYEQYF. The DNA of the CDR3 is TGTGCCAGTAGTAGGACGGACAGGACCTACGAGCAGTACTTC.